Listed below are T cell receptor beta chains from one sample, sequenced in a study of shared clonotypes between healthy human individuals. Generated by immunoSEQ multiplex PCR, the TCRdb table keeps only in-frame clones and is missing some. This sample has approximately 1,500,000 clones; roughly 97% occur once, and the top ten carry approximately 1.2%. The sample taken for sequencing was naive CD4+ T cells sorted from blood. The receptor source for this set is a young man in good health. CDR3s include the opening cysteine and the closing phenylalanine or tryptophan. Fields, in order: V gene, D gene, J gene, clone size, CDR3 DNA, CDR3 protein. A D gene is named only where the DNA matches it firmly. Size is omitted from some rows. Given values are once, few, many or a class for expanded clones.

V gene: TRBV7-6; D gene: NA; J gene: TRBJ2-7; clone size: NA; CDR3 DNA: TGTGCCAGCAGCTTAAGCCGCGGGGGACAGCGATTTTACGAGCAGTACTTC; CDR3 protein: CASSLSRGGQRFYEQYF
V gene: TRBV28; D gene: TRBD2; J gene: TRBJ2-4; clone size: NA; CDR3 DNA: TGTGCCAGCACACCACCGGGGCTAGCGGGAGGGGATACCAAAAACATTCAGTACTTC; CDR3 protein: CASTPPGLAGGDTKNIQYF
V gene: TRBV11-2; D gene: NA; J gene: TRBJ2-7; clone size: NA; CDR3 DNA: TGTGCCAGCAGCCCGACGGGGCGAGAGCAGTACTTC; CDR3 protein: CASSPTGREQYF
V gene: TRBV11-2; D gene: NA; J gene: TRBJ2-3; clone size: NA; CDR3 DNA: TGTGCCAGCAGCTTAGCCCCGAGAGGGGGTACGCAGTATTTT; CDR3 protein: CASSLAPRGGTQYF
V gene: TRBV5-1; D gene: TRBD2; J gene: TRBJ2-1; clone size: NA; CDR3 DNA: TGCGCCAGCAGCTTGGCCGGGACTAGGGCCCATGAGCAGTTCTTC; CDR3 protein: CASSLAGTRAHEQFF
V gene: TRBV4-1; D gene: TRBD2; J gene: TRBJ2-1; clone size: NA; CDR3 DNA: TGCGCCAGCAGCCAAGGTGGAGGCCTAGCGGGAGTGGGTGAGCAGTTCTTC; CDR3 protein: CASSQGGGLAGVGEQFF
V gene: TRBV19; D gene: TRBD1; J gene: TRBJ1-2; clone size: NA; CDR3 DNA: TGTGCCAGTACCCGAGGGGGCAGCTATGGCTACACCTTC; CDR3 protein: CASTRGGSYGYTF
V gene: TRBV11-3; D gene: TRBD2; J gene: TRBJ2-3; clone size: NA; CDR3 DNA: TGTGCCAGCATCCGACGGGAGACTAGCGGGATGTGGGGGGCCGGCGACACGCAGTATTTT; CDR3 protein: CASIRRETSGMWGAGDTQYF
V gene: TRBV7-9; D gene: NA; J gene: TRBJ2-4; clone size: NA; CDR3 DNA: TGTGCCAGCGGGTACCCTCTAGCCAAAAACATTCAGTACTTC; CDR3 protein: CASGYPLAKNIQYF
V gene: TRBV4-3; D gene: NA; J gene: TRBJ2-3; clone size: NA; CDR3 DNA: TGCGCCAGCAGCCAAGATCCCAACCCCCTTAAAACAGATACGCAGTATTTT; CDR3 protein: CASSQDPNPLKTDTQYF
V gene: TRBV10-3; D gene: TRBD1; J gene: TRBJ1-2; clone size: NA; CDR3 DNA: TGTGCCATCAGTTCTACAGGGGGGTCACTCTCTGGCTACACCTTC; CDR3 protein: CAISSTGGSLSGYTF
V gene: TRBV7-3; D gene: TRBD2; J gene: TRBJ2-1; clone size: NA; CDR3 DNA: TGTGCCAGCAGCCCCAGTAGCGGGAGGGTTATCTACAATGAGCAGTTCTTC; CDR3 protein: CASSPSSGRVIYNEQFF
V gene: TRBV10-3; D gene: TRBD1; J gene: TRBJ2-3; clone size: NA; CDR3 DNA: TGTGCCATCAGTGGACAGGGGGATACGCAGTATTTT; CDR3 protein: CAISGQGDTQYF
V gene: TRBV4-3; D gene: TRBD2; J gene: TRBJ2-3; clone size: NA; CDR3 DNA: TGCGCCAGCAGCCAAGAAGGACCTAGCGGGAGTTTGATTGTAACAGATACGCAGTATTTT; CDR3 protein: CASSQEGPSGSLIVTDTQYF
V gene: TRBV10-3; D gene: NA; J gene: TRBJ1-2; clone size: NA; CDR3 DNA: TGTGCCATAGGATCGACAGCCAACTATGGCTACACCTTC; CDR3 protein: CAIGSTANYGYTF
V gene: TRBV4-1; D gene: TRBD1; J gene: TRBJ1-1; clone size: NA; CDR3 DNA: TGCGCCAGCAGCCAAGTGGGACAGGGTAACACTGAAGCTTTCTTT; CDR3 protein: CASSQVGQGNTEAFF
V gene: TRBV2; D gene: NA; J gene: TRBJ2-2; clone size: NA; CDR3 DNA: TGTGCCAGCAGAAAGGTGGCCGGGGAGCTGTTTTTT; CDR3 protein: CASRKVAGELFF
V gene: TRBV11-2; D gene: TRBD2; J gene: TRBJ2-1; clone size: NA; CDR3 DNA: TGTGCCAGCAGCTGGACTAGCGGGTCGAGCTCCTACAATGAGCAGTTCTTC; CDR3 protein: CASSWTSGSSSYNEQFF
V gene: TRBV5-1; D gene: NA; J gene: TRBJ2-3; clone size: NA; CDR3 DNA: TGCGCCAGCAGCTTGGACCCTTCCGGGGTACGCGCCCCAGATACGCAGTATTTT; CDR3 protein: CASSLDPSGVRAPDTQYF
V gene: TRBV7-2; D gene: NA; J gene: TRBJ2-2; clone size: NA; CDR3 DNA: TGTGCCAGCAGCTCCCGGGCCGGAGGCGGGGAGCTGTTTTTT; CDR3 protein: CASSSRAGGGELFF
V gene: TRBV28; D gene: NA; J gene: TRBJ2-2; clone size: NA; CDR3 DNA: TGTGCCAGCAGTTTAATTCGAGGGGAGCTGTTTTTT; CDR3 protein: CASSLIRGELFF
V gene: TRBV5-4; D gene: NA; J gene: TRBJ1-1; clone size: NA; CDR3 DNA: TGTGCCAGCAGCGGTAACACTGAAGCTTTCTTT; CDR3 protein: CASSGNTEAFF
V gene: TRBV11-2; D gene: NA; J gene: TRBJ1-4; clone size: NA; CDR3 DNA: TGTGCCAGCAGTCTCCAGGGATTCTGGACTAATGAAAAACTGTTTTTT; CDR3 protein: CASSLQGFWTNEKLFF
V gene: TRBV6-1; D gene: NA; J gene: TRBJ1-2; clone size: NA; CDR3 DNA: TGTGCCAGCAGTACCCGCGGGGGAGAGGGCTACACCTTC; CDR3 protein: CASSTRGGEGYTF
V gene: TRBV7-3; D gene: NA; J gene: TRBJ1-1; clone size: once; CDR3 DNA: TGTGCCAGCAGCTTACTAGGGGCCACTGAAGCTTTCTTT; CDR3 protein: CASSLLGATEAFF
V gene: TRBV18; D gene: TRBD2; J gene: TRBJ2-3; clone size: NA; CDR3 DNA: TGTGCCAGCTCAACTATAGCGGGAGAGACAGATACGCAGTATTTT; CDR3 protein: CASSTIAGETDTQYF
V gene: TRBV29-1; D gene: NA; J gene: TRBJ2-3; clone size: NA; CDR3 DNA: TGCAGCGTAGACCGACCAGGGAGCACAGATACGCAGTATTTT; CDR3 protein: CSVDRPGSTDTQYF
V gene: TRBV18; D gene: TRBD1; J gene: TRBJ1-2; clone size: NA; CDR3 DNA: TGTGCCAGCTCACCCGATGGTCGCCAGGGGGCTAACTATGGCTACACCTTC; CDR3 protein: CASSPDGRQGANYGYTF
V gene: TRBV30; D gene: NA; J gene: TRBJ2-7; clone size: NA; CDR3 DNA: TGTGCCTGGTTAGCAGATTCCTACGAGCAGTACTTC; CDR3 protein: CAWLADSYEQYF
V gene: TRBV7-9; D gene: NA; J gene: TRBJ1-6; clone size: NA; CDR3 DNA: TGTGCCAGCAGCTTTGGACAGCTTAATTCACCCCTCCACTTT; CDR3 protein: CASSFGQLNSPLHF
V gene: TRBV10-3; D gene: TRBD2; J gene: TRBJ2-7; clone size: NA; CDR3 DNA: TGTGCCATCAGTGTTCTTAGCGGGGAGTACGAGCAGTACTTC; CDR3 protein: CAISVLSGEYEQYF